These 29 T cell receptor beta chains were all obtained from the same sample, sequenced in a study of cytomegalovirus exposure and HLA in healthy donors. Primers: 60 Vbeta forward and 13 Jbeta reverse. Measured with immunoSEQ multiplex PCR; TCRdb has only the in-frame clones, and not every one. The sample gives around 100,000 clones, 75% of which show up once; about 10% is in the top ten. Material for sequencing was PBMCs. Receptor source: a man in his fifties in good health and CMV-seronegative.

The chain links TRBV27 to TRBJ2-7; 8 positions match TRBD1. CDR1 and CDR2 from the germline V gene are MNHEY and SMNVEV (reference sequence). The CDR3 extends over 14 amino acids. J lost 6 bases, V lost 8 bases, and 12 bases had no gene match. The CDR3 loop is CASSQTGVLVEQYF. In nucleotides, the CDR3 is TGTGCCAGCTCTCAGACAGGGGTGCTGGTCGAGCAGTACTTC.

This clone was observed once. V usage is TRBV27 and J usage is TRBJ2-4; TRBD1 matches at 7 bases. V gave up 6 bases and J gave up 1 base; unmatched junction bases: 15. The CDR3 spans 18 residues. The germline CDR1 and CDR2 sequences are MNHEY and SMNVEV (reference sequence). The CDR3 region has the DNA TGTGCCAGCAGAGAAGGGGCTACAGGGGTCGGGGCCAAAAACATTCAGTACTTC. Translated: CASREGATGVGAKNIQYF.

This sequence joins TRBV6-5 and TRBJ2-2, with 7 positions matching TRBD1. V lost 4 bases to trimming and J lost 3 bases; unmatched junction nucleotides: 8. The CDR3 totals 16 residues. Per germline, CDR1 MNHEY and CDR2 SVGAGI. CDR3 in DNA: TGTGCCAGCAGTTTAGACCGGGACAGTTACACCGGGGAGCTGTTTTTT. This encodes CASSLDRDSYTGELFF.

V is TRBV4-1 and J is TRBJ2-7, with D possibly matching TRBD1 (6 bases). The CDR3 is made up of 14 amino acids. Germline loops: CDR1 MGHRA, CDR2 YSYEKL. V gave up 3 bases and J gave up 1 base, with 10 bases separating them. The CDR3, as DNA: TGCGCCAGCAGCCAGCCCGGACAGTCCTACGAGCAGTACTTC. Translation gives CASSQPGQSYEQYF.

The V gene is TRBV9, the J gene TRBJ2-7; perhaps TRBD2 as D (5 bases). CDR1 is SGDLS, CDR2 YYNGEE, per germline. With 3 bases removed from V and 0 bases from J, the gap between germline ends came to 13 bases. CDR3 length: 15 amino acids. CDR3 sequence: CASSAGESPSYEQYF. CDR3 nucleotide sequence: TGTGCCAGCAGCGCTGGGGAGTCCCCCTCCTACGAGCAGTACTTC.

This clone was picked up a small number of times. The chain joins TRBV19 to TRBJ1-5, with 8 bases that match TRBD1. This CDR3 region has 18 residues. V lost 4 bases to trimming and J lost 4 bases; unmatched junction nucleotides: 15. The V gene's germline CDR1 is LNHDA and CDR2 SQIVND (reference sequence). The chain's CDR3 is CASSTYGQGGIWNQPQHF. In DNA form, the CDR3 reads TGTGCCAGTAGTACCTACGGACAGGGCGGGATATGGAATCAGCCCCAGCATTTT.

The chain links TRBV5-5 to TRBJ2-2; TRBD2 matches at 9 bases. CDR1 is SGHKS and CDR2 is YYEKEE in the germline V gene (reference sequence). With 0 bases clipped from V and 7 bases from J, the junction kept 10 bases outside the gene matches. The CDR3 is 17 residues long. The CDR3 loop is CASSLAGVAGAGGELFF. CDR3 in DNA: TGTGCCAGCAGCTTGGCCGGAGTAGCGGGAGCTGGCGGGGAGCTGTTTTTT.

The V call is TRBV18, the J call TRBJ1-2, with 9 positions matching TRBD1. The germline CDR1 and CDR2 sequences are KGHSH and LQKENI. After removal of 4 bases from V and 4 bases from J, the junction contained 7 bases not matched to a gene. This CDR3 is 15 amino acids long. CDR3 sequence: CASSQDPGQGYGYTF. CDR3 coding DNA: TGTGCCAGCTCACAAGACCCGGGACAGGGCTATGGCTACACCTTC.

The V call is TRBV30, the J call TRBJ2-7; 9 bases map to TRBD1. The CDR3 extends over 14 amino acids. Germline CDR1 GTSNPN, CDR2 SVGIG (reference sequence). V gave up 3 bases and J gave up 3 bases; unmatched junction bases: 6. CDR3: CAWRGRDRDYEQYF. The CDR3 DNA is TGTGCCTGGAGGGGCCGGGACAGGGACTACGAGCAGTACTTC.

This chain uses TRBV5-8 with TRBJ1-2, with D hard to call. V lost 0 bases and J lost 7, with 7 bases in between. The germline CDR1 and CDR2 sequences are SGHTS and YDEGEE. The CDR3 extends over 12 amino acids. CDR3 amino acids: CASSLVRVGYTF. CDR3 sequence (DNA): TGTGCCAGCAGCTTGGTGAGGGTTGGCTACACCTTC.

The V gene is TRBV28, the J gene TRBJ2-7; no reliable D call. CDR3 length: 12 residues. Germline V gene lookup returns CDR1 MDHEN and CDR2 SYDVKM. Trimming stripped 3 bases from V and 6 bases from J, with 9 bases between. CDR3 DNA sequence: TGTGCCAGCAGTTTTCGTGTCGGCGAGCAGTACTTC. The encoded protein is CASSFRVGEQYF.

This clone was counted a single time. The V and J genes are TRBV7-9 and TRBJ2-1, with TRBD1 identical over 7 bases. V lost 4 bases to trimming and J lost 2 bases; unmatched junction nucleotides: 5. CDR1 is SEHNR, CDR2 FQNEAQ, per germline (reference sequence). This CDR3 contains 15 residues. In nucleotides, the CDR3 is TGTGCCAGCAGCTCGGGACAGACCACCTACAATGAGCAGTTCTTC. Translation: CASSSGQTTYNEQFF.

The V and J genes are TRBV5-5 and TRBJ1-5; 9 nucleotides line up with TRBD1. With V trimmed by 4 bases and J by 5 bases, 7 bases remained unmatched. CDR1 and CDR2 (germline): SGHKS, YYEKEE (reference sequence). The CDR3 totals 15 residues. DNA for the CDR3: TGTGCCAGCAGCCGCGAGGGACAGGGAGATCAGCCCCAGCATTTT. Its protein product is CASSREGQGDQPQHF.

This clone was seen only once. Here the CDR3 DNA reads TGTGCCACCCGAGGATCAGGGGTAACTAACTATGGCTACACCTTC. Encoded protein: CATRGSGVTNYGYTF. The chain combines TRBV6-5 with TRBJ1-2; the D gene is possibly TRBD1 (6 bases). The length of the CDR3 is 15 residues. V lost 10 bases and J 0 bases, leaving 18 bases between the germline ends. Germline CDR1 reads MNHEY; CDR2 reads SVGAGI.

This clone was seen a few times. The genes are TRBV27 and TRBJ1-5; 9 bases map to TRBD1. The CDR3 covers 17 residues. V dropped 2 bases and J dropped 3; count of bases not matched to a gene: 8. Germline V CDR1 and CDR2: MNHEY, SMNVEV (reference sequence). The CDR3 region has the DNA TGTGCCAGCAGTTTAAGGGGGACAGGGCGGAACAATCAGCCCCAGCATTTT. Translating it yields CASSLRGTGRNNQPQHF.

This chain joins TRBV19 and TRBJ1-3, with 8 bases that match TRBD1. This CDR3 has 19 amino acids. The V segment lost 0 bases and the J segment 0 bases; nucleotides outside the gene matches: 10. The germline CDR1 and CDR2 sequences are LNHDA and SQIVND (reference sequence). Written as DNA, the CDR3 is TGTGCCAGTAGTATAGATCCCGCAGGGGGCCTCTACTCTGGAAACACCATATATTTT. As protein: CASSIDPAGGLYSGNTIYF.

The chain uses TRBV5-1 and TRBJ2-1, with D tentatively TRBD2 (6 bases). V was cut by 4 bases and J by 2 bases, with 10 bases left in between. Germline V gives CDR1 SGHRS, CDR2 YFSETQ. CDR3 length: 14 amino acids. DNA for the CDR3: TGCGCCAGCAGCGCGGAGGGACCCTACAATGAGCAGTTCTTC. Translation gives CASSAEGPYNEQFF.

This chain connects TRBV6-1 to TRBJ2-5; 7 nucleotides align to TRBD2. The J call is uncertain, as TRBJ2-7 better fits the DNA end. The CDR3 covers 14 residues. CDR1 and CDR2 (germline): MNHNS, SASEGT. The CDR3 spells CASSEQRDLNEQYF. CDR3 DNA: TGTGCCAGCAGTGAACAGCGGGATCTTAACGAGCAGTACTTC.

The chain employs TRBV5-4 and TRBJ2-3; tentative D call: TRBD2 (6 bases). The V gene lost 4 bases and the J gene lost 0 bases, with 15 bases spanning the gap. The length of the CDR3 is 16 residues. Germline V CDR1 and CDR2: SGHNT, YYREEE (reference sequence). This CDR3 is CASSHPGTSSTDTQYF. In nucleotides, the CDR3 is TGTGCCAGCAGCCATCCAGGGACTTCTAGCACAGATACGCAGTATTTT.

The rearrangement joins TRBV19 to TRBJ2-7; 12 nucleotides match TRBD2. The J segment lost 4 bases and the V segment lost 4 bases, leaving 5 bases of the junction unmatched. This CDR3 is built from 15 residues. CDR1 is LNHDA, CDR2 SQIVND, per germline (reference sequence). The CDR3 sequence: CASSRTSGTVYEQYF. As DNA, the CDR3 is TGTGCCAGTAGTAGGACTAGCGGGACGGTGTACGAGCAGTACTTC.

This clone was observed once. This chain links TRBV7-2 with TRBJ1-5; 9 nucleotides agree with TRBD1. V lost 3 bases and J lost 6; bases outside the gene matches: 6. Germline V CDR1 and CDR2: SGHTA, FQGNSA. This CDR3 is 15 amino acids long. In DNA, the CDR3 is TGTGCCAGCAGCTTGACAGGGGGGTCCGCTCAGCCCCAGCATTTT. Encoded protein: CASSLTGGSAQPQHF.

The rearrangement joins TRBV27 to TRBJ1-5, with unresolved D. Germline V gene data show CDR1 as MNHEY and CDR2 as SMNVEV (reference sequence). Trimming took 3 bases from V and 2 from J, leaving 5 bases between them. The CDR3 extends over 13 amino acids. The CDR3 DNA is TGTGCCAGCAGTTTTTCGGGCAATCAGCCCCAGCATTTT. This gives the protein CASSFSGNQPQHF.

This chain joins TRBV7-9 and TRBJ1-2, with D hard to call. Germline CDR1 is SEHNR and CDR2 is FQNEAQ (reference sequence). The CDR3 is made up of 15 amino acids. The CDR3 DNA reads TGTGCTTTCTCAGCGGTTGAGAGAACGAACTATGGCTACACCTTC. Residues: CAFSAVERTNYGYTF.

This clone showed up just a few times. The chain carries TRBV7-9 and TRBJ1-3; D perhaps matches TRBD1 (5 bases). CDR3 length: 12 amino acids. CDR1 is SEHNR and CDR2 is FQNEAQ in the germline V gene (reference sequence). V shed 8 bases and J shed 8 bases, with 13 bases lying between them. CDR3: CASDGGGYTIYF. The CDR3 region has the DNA TGTGCCAGCGACGGGGGGGGATACACCATATATTTT. The full variable domain, in which reference TRBV7-9 and TRBJ1-3 provide the parts outside the CDR3, is DTGVSQNPRHKITKRGQNVTFRCDPISEHNRLYWYRQTLGQGPEFLTYFQNEAQLEKSRLLSDRFSAERPKGSFSTLEIQRTEQGDSAMYLCASDGGGYTIYFGEGSWLTVV.

Only a few counts were recorded for this clone. This sequence joins TRBV2 and TRBJ2-5; tentatively, D is TRBD1 (6 bases). Germline CDR1 is SNHLY and CDR2 is FYNNEI. This CDR3 is 14 amino acids long. Deletions cut 5 bases from V and 2 bases from J, with 12 bases between. The CDR3 here is CASSQGSLQETQYF. The DNA of the CDR3 is TGTGCCAGCAGTCAGGGGTCGCTACAAGAGACCCAGTACTTC.

The V call is TRBV5-1, the J call TRBJ2-7; possibly TRBD1 for D (5 bases). CDR1 and CDR2 from the germline V gene are SGHRS and YFSETQ. This CDR3 region has 14 residues. The V end was cut by 0 bases, the J end by 5 bases, with 12 bases between. CDR3 residues: CASSLEGVTHEQYF. In DNA, the CDR3 is TGCGCCAGCAGCTTGGAAGGGGTGACCCACGAGCAGTACTTC.

This clone was counted only a few times. The gene calls are TRBV2 and TRBJ2-7; TRBD1 agrees at 9 bases. The CDR3 covers 15 residues. The trim removed 4 bases at V and 2 bases at J, leaving 6 bases unmatched. Germline CDR1 and CDR2: SNHLY and FYNNEI. The DNA for the CDR3 is TGTGCCAGCAGTGGGGGGGGGACAGGGACCTACGAGCAGTACTTC. Its translation is CASSGGGTGTYEQYF.

The chain is built from TRBV7-9 and TRBJ2-6; no definite D call. The CDR3 has 19 residues. V dropped 0 bases and J dropped 0 bases, with 15 bases sitting between them. Germline-derived CDR1 and CDR2 are SEHNR and FQNEAQ (reference sequence). The DNA for the CDR3 is TGTGCCAGCAGCTTAGCGCCGGGTTCTCTACTCTCTGGGGCCAACGTCCTGACTTTC. Its protein product is CASSLAPGSLLSGANVLTF.

The V and J genes are TRBV7-8 and TRBJ2-3; 10 nucleotides agree with TRBD2. Germline CDR1 and CDR2: SGHVS and FQNEAQ. V dropped 5 bases and J dropped 1; count of bases not matched to a gene: 6. The CDR3 consists of 16 residues. This CDR3 reads CASSANLAGGTDTQYF. The CDR3 DNA reads TGTGCCAGCAGCGCCAACCTAGCGGGAGGCACAGATACGCAGTATTTT.